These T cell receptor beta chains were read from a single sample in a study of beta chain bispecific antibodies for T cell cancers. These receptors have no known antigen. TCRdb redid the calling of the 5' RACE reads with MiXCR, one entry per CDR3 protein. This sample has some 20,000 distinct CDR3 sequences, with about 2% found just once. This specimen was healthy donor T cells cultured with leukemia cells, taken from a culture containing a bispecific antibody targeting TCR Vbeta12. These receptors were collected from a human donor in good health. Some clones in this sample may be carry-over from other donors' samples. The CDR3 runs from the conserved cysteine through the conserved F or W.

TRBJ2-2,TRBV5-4,CASSLGQRGSAANTGELFF
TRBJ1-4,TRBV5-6,CASSWDRGNEKLFF
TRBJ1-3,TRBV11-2,CASSGDSYSGNTIYF
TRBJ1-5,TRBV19,CASNRERGNQPQHF
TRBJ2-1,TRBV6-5,CASSYTSGGQEQFF
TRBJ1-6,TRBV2,CASMIQGTNSPLHF
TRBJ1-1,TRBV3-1,CASSHENTEAFF
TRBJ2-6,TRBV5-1,CASSPGWVITSGANVLTF
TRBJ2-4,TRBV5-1,CASSLDGGGAKNIQYF
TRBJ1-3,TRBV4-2,CASSQEWITLKSGNTIYF
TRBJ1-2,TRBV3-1,CASSQGTGTPPDTF
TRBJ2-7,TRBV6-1,CASSEGGELISYEQYF
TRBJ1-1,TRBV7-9,CASSSGQGARTEAFF
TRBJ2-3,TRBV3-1,CASSPNWGGGDTQYF
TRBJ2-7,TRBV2,CASSENPGPSYEQYF
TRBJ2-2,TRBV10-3,CAITPTALGELFF
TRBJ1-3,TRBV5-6,CASSLVSSGNTIYF
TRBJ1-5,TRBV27,CASSLSPEGQPQHF
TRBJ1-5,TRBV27,CACGLGALKPQHF
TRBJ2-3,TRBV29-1,CSASGDYTSTDTQYF
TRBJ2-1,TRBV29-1,CSVERSASYNEQFF
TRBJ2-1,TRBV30,CAWSSSSYNEQFF
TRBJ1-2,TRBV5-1,CASSQDQFGGYGYTF
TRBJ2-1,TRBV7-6,CASSHNNNEQFF
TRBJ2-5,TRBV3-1,CASSQDCPLSQYF
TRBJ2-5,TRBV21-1,CASSGDKEETQYF
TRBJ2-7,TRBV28,CASSLQGGDDEQYF
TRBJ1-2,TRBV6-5,CASSYGGDPKRPNYGYTF
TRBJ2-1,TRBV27,CASNPRASGYNEQFF
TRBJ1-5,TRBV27,CASSFPGQPQHF
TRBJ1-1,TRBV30,CAWRVPMNTEAFF
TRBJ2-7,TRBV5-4,CASSSRDGSYEQYF
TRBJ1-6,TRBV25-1,CASSERRGWNSPLHF
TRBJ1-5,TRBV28,CASIDYSNQPQHF
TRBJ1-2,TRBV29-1,CSVVIREGQTNYGYTF
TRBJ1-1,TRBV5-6,CASSPIGKQGRVAEAFF
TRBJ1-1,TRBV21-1,CASSDKIIWTVNTEAFF
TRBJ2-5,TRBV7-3,CASSLVGGTQYF
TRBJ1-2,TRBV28,CASSNQMAGRFLGYTF
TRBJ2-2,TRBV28,CASSFRGSRSGELFF
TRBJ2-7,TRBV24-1,CATSEGRGEQYF
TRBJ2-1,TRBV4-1,CASSQDWAGGTNEQFF
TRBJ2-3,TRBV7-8,CASSSMGRGGRDTQYF
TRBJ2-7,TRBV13,CASSYRLSGTGYEQYF
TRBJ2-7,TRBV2,CASKGEGSEQYF
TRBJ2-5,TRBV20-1,CSAGGQGQETQYF
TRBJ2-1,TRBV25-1,CASSEDPSGTNEQFF
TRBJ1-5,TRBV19,CASKDRPNQPQHF
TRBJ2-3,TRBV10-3,CAISDLAGGSTDTQYF
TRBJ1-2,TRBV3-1,CASSLRDRKNYGYTF